This T cell receptor (beta chain) emerged from a study of T-cell memory formation after mild COVID-19. Study-wide context: TCR clusters largely stayed donor specific. Whole-study results and caveats: Some clones that responded were present in memory (sampled pre-infection), which suggests cross-reactive memory joined. CD4+ bias marked clones expanding day 15 to 37, unlike balanced contracting clones.

TCRdb re-derived calls from the 5' RACE reads in MiXCR, one entry per CDR3 protein. Of about 350,000 distinct CDR3 sequences listed, approximately 13% are singletons. This CDR3 is 14 amino acids long. Trimming took off 1 base at V and 8 bases at J, with 14 bases between the two ends. CDR1 and CDR2 (germline): MGHRA, YSYEKL. Concerning this clonotype: Its antigen is undetermined.

This sequence was found in a young man who had mild COVID-19 (a few samples of this study predate the infection). Cell type and time point are not known. Sequenced: PBMCs or a T cell subset sorted from them (not recorded which). The V gene is TRBV4-1, the J gene TRBJ1-2; D possibly corresponds to TRBD1 (5 bases). Here the CDR3 reads CASSQGMGGRGYTF. In DNA, the CDR3 is TGCGCCAGCAGCCAAGGGATGGGGGGACGCGGCTACACCTTC.